Presented here are 11 T cell receptor beta chains from one specimen sequenced in a study of regulatory T cells in long-lasting Graves disease (dated by TCRdb to the early 2020s). The time point label on this specimen signifies: newly diagnosed GD, antithyroid drugs for less than 3 months. For both TCR sequencing and RNA sequencing, RNA was extracted from PBMCs using TRIzol. Preparation of the library involved multiplex PCR. TCRdb names Illumina HiSeq 4000 as the instrument used. CDR3 regions were amplified by Arm-PCR with iRepertoire HTBI primers to construct TCR beta libraries. Clones were called with MiXCR by TCRdb after fastp trimmed the public reads at Q25, and only in-frame beta chains were retained. One record per CDR3 amino acid sequence lists the most common genes and DNA. The sample has hundreds of thousands of distinct CDR3 sequences on record, around 15% of them singletons. Around 11% of the sample goes to the ten largest clones.

The sample was also reused in another study, on T cells in Graves' hyperthyroidism and ophthalmopathy.

The material was peripheral blood mononuclear cells (PBMCs), obtained at new diagnosis, from a patient treated with antithyroid drugs. The source is a woman aged 25 to 39 with Graves disease. Donor details come from another sample of the same person, matched by shared clones.

This clonotype was picked up many times. The genes are TRBV27 and TRBJ2-3; D may be TRBD2 (6 bases). The CDR3 spans 14 residues. Germline V gives CDR1 MNHEY, CDR2 SMNVEV (reference sequence). Trimming pared 4 bases from V and 1 base from J, leaving 9 bases between. CDR3 in DNA: TGTGCCAGCAGTTCCGGGAGTCGCACAGATACGCAGTATTTT. Translating gives CASSSGSRTDTQYF.

The chain combines TRBV7-9 with TRBJ2-7, with D possibly being TRBD2 (5 bases). The CDR3 runs to 13 residues. Trimming shortened V by 5 bases and J by 3 bases, and 11 bases separated the two germline ends. Germline V gene data show CDR1 as SEHNR and CDR2 as FQNEAQ (reference sequence). DNA of the CDR3: TGTGCCAGCAGCCTCGACGGGATCTACGAGCAGTACTTC. Translating gives CASSLDGIYEQYF.

This clonotype was counted between two and nine times. The chain has TRBV10-3 and TRBJ1-3; no definite D call. V was pared by 0 bases and J by 2 bases, with 17 bases between. This CDR3 has 18 amino acids. CDR1 and CDR2 from the germline V gene are ENHRY and SYGVKD. The CDR3 spells CAISESLLTGPTGNTIYF. CDR3 bases: TGTGCCATCAGTGAGTCCTTGCTCACCGGGCCCACTGGAAACACCATATATTTT.

V gene TRBV6-1 combines with J gene TRBJ1-3; D remains ambiguous. Between the trimmed V and J ends, which lost 3 bases and 5 bases, there was a span of 8 bases. This CDR3 is built from 13 residues. Per the germline V gene, CDR1 is MNHNS and CDR2 is SASEGT. The CDR3 loop is CASSEGARNTIYF. CDR3 coding DNA: TGTGCCAGCAGTGAGGGCGCTAGAAACACCATATATTTT.

CDR3 in amino acids: CASSDRDSYNEQFF. CDR3 sequence (DNA): TGCGCCAGCTCGGACAGGGACTCCTACAATGAGCAGTTCTTC. V usage is TRBV4-1 and J usage is TRBJ2-1; 8 bases agree with TRBD1. The germline V gene has CDR1 MGHRA and CDR2 YSYEKL. J lost 0 bases, V lost 8 bases, and 3 bases had no gene match. This CDR3 has 14 residues.

This clonotype was observed a handful of times. This sequence joins TRBV7-9 and TRBJ2-7, with 9 positions matching TRBD1. V lost 5 bases and J lost 6; bases outside the gene matches: 11. The CDR3 has 15 amino acids. Germline V lookup: CDR1 SEHNR, CDR2 FQNEAQ (reference sequence). The CDR3 DNA sequence: TGTGCCAGCAGCACCTCCGGGACAGGGTGGGGCGAGCAGTACTTC. As protein: CASSTSGTGWGEQYF.

This clonotype occurred many times. The chain joins TRBV20-1 to TRBJ2-7, with TRBD2 matching over 7 bases. The germline V gene has CDR1 DFQATT and CDR2 SNEGSKA (reference sequence). The CDR3 spans 12 residues. The V gene end was trimmed by 6 bases and the J gene end by 3 bases; junction bases not matched to a gene: 5. CDR3 DNA: TGCAGTGCCGGGCGGGAGAGCTACGAGCAGTACTTC. Translating gives CSAGRESYEQYF.

The sample holds one count of this clonotype. The gene calls are TRBV11-2 and TRBJ2-1, with TRBD2 matching over 10 bases. CDR1 SGHAT and CDR2 FQNNGV come from the germline V gene. With V trimmed by 5 bases and J by 6 bases, 10 bases remained unmatched. The CDR3 extends over 16 amino acids. The CDR3 DNA reads as TGTGCCAGCAGCCCCCCCTCTAGCGGGAGATTCAATGAGCAGTTCTTC. Translating gives CASSPPSSGRFNEQFF.

This clonotype was counted between two and nine times. The V gene is TRBV4-2, the J gene TRBJ1-4; unclear D gene. This CDR3 contains 15 residues. Germline CDR1 LGHNA, CDR2 YNFKEQ. The V and J ends lost 0 bases and 4 bases respectively, with 9 bases between them. The CDR3 sequence is CASSQDQHDNEKLFF. The CDR3 DNA follows: TGTGCCAGCAGCCAAGATCAACATGATAATGAAAAACTGTTTTTT.

V and J are TRBV2 and TRBJ1-3; tentative D call: TRBD1 (5 bases). V lost 4 bases to trimming and J lost 0 bases, with 7 bases between them. Germline CDR1 SNHLY, CDR2 FYNNEI. The CDR3 is 14 residues long. The CDR3 reads CASSGTTSGNTIYF. CDR3 sequence (DNA): TGTGCCAGCAGTGGGACAACCTCTGGAAACACCATATATTTT.

The table lists this clonotype with many counts. The V gene is TRBV7-9, the J gene TRBJ2-3; 12 nucleotides agree with TRBD2. The CDR3 covers 16 residues. The germline CDR1 and CDR2 sequences are SEHNR and FQNEAQ (reference sequence). With V trimmed by 1 base and J by 2 bases, 1 base remained unmatched. The CDR3 coding sequence is TGTGCCAGCAGCTTAGGGACTAGCGGGAACACAGATACGCAGTATTTT. Protein sequence: CASSLGTSGNTDTQYF.